A single sample gave rise to the 21 T cell receptor beta chains below, sequenced in a study of cytomegalovirus exposure and HLA in healthy donors. The PCR was carried out with 60 Vbeta primers and 13 Jbeta primers. Libraries were prepared by immunoSEQ multiplex PCR; TCRdb keeps only in-frame clonotypes and omits some of them. The data contain 100,000 to 120,000 clones, roughly 79% of them singletons. Source material: PBMCs. These receptors were collected from a man between 35 and 55 years old in good health and CMV-seronegative.

This chain joins TRBV13 and TRBJ2-7, with 14 bases that match TRBD2. Germline trimming cut 5 bases from V and 5 bases from J; bases unmatched to any gene: 2. CDR1 PRHDT and CDR2 FYEKMQ come from the germline V gene (reference sequence). CDR3 size: 14 residues. In nucleotides, the CDR3 is TGTGCCAGCAGCCCGGGACTAGCGGGAGACGAGCAGTACTTC. Its translation: CASSPGLAGDEQYF.

CDR3 loop: CASSFTGDRSPLHF. CDR3 DNA sequence: TGTGCCAGCAGCTTTACAGGGGATCGGTCACCCCTCCACTTT. V is TRBV7-9 and J is TRBJ1-6; 7 nucleotides match TRBD1. Germline V CDR1 and CDR2: SEHNR, FQNEAQ (reference sequence). After removal of 3 bases from V and 10 bases from J, the junction contained 6 bases not matched to a gene. CDR3 length equals 14 residues.

The genes are TRBV30 and TRBJ1-1; D may be TRBD1 (5 bases). Trimming cost V 4 bases and J 1 base, with 10 bases left between them. This CDR3 contains 13 residues. Germline values: CDR1 GTSNPN, CDR2 SVGIG (reference sequence). The CDR3 DNA reads as TGTGCCTGGAACCCCGGGGGGAACACTGAAGCTTTCTTT. This translates into CAWNPGGNTEAFF.

V is TRBV5-1 and J is TRBJ1-3; maybe TRBD1 (5 bases). Germline CDR1 is SGHRS and CDR2 is YFSETQ. The V and J ends lost 0 bases and 0 bases respectively, with 7 bases between them. The CDR3 sequence is 15 residues long. As DNA, the CDR3 is TGCGCCAGCAGCTTGGGACAGAGCTCTGGAAACACCATATATTTT. Translation: CASSLGQSSGNTIYF.

This chain uses TRBV28 with TRBJ2-1; 9 bases fit TRBD2. The V gene's germline CDR1 is MDHEN and CDR2 SYDVKM. The CDR3 consists of 15 residues. The J segment lost 3 bases and the V segment lost 9 bases, leaving 9 bases of the junction unmatched. The CDR3 bases are TGTGCCAGTGGGCGGAGGCGGGGGGGCTACAATGAGCAGTTCTTC. This gives the protein CASGRRRGGYNEQFF.

This clone was counted only a few times. The chain uses TRBV28 and TRBJ1-3; no clear D. CDR1 and CDR2 (germline): MDHEN, SYDVKM. Trimming left V 8 bases short and J 8 bases short, with 13 bases between. CDR3 length: 12 amino acids. Here the CDR3 reads CASFLRRDTIYF. The CDR3 DNA reads TGTGCCAGCTTTCTTCGTCGGGACACCATATATTTT.

The chain recombines TRBV29-1 with TRBJ1-5, with a possible D match to TRBD1 (6 bases). Trimming took 7 bases from V and 5 from J, leaving 18 bases between them. This CDR3 contains 14 residues. Per germline, CDR1 SQVTM and CDR2 ANQGSEA. CDR3 sequence: CSASTQGRDQPQHF. The CDR3 DNA sequence: TGCAGCGCCTCCACACAGGGTAGGGATCAGCCCCAGCATTTT. The full variable domain, in which reference TRBV29-1 and TRBJ1-5 provide the parts outside the CDR3, is SAVISQKPSRDICQRGTSLTIQCQVDSQVTMMFWYRQQPGQSLTLIATANQGSEATYESGFVIDKFPISRPNLTFSTLTVSNMSPEDSSIYLCSASTQGRDQPQHFGDGTRLSIL.

The chain has TRBV27 and TRBJ2-7; TRBD2 matches 8 bases. The ends lost 7 bases at V and 2 bases at J; junction bases unmatched: 4. The CDR3 spans 13 residues. The germline CDR1 and CDR2 sequences are MNHEY and SMNVEV (reference sequence). CDR3 DNA sequence: TGTGCCAGCAAGACACTAGCGGCCTACGAGCAGTACTTC. This codes for CASKTLAAYEQYF.

This clone was detected only a few times. The V gene is TRBV10-3, the J gene TRBJ2-3; TRBD2 matches 7 bases. The length of the CDR3 is 16 residues. Germline lookup yields CDR1 ENHRY and CDR2 SYGVKD. V shed 0 bases and J 2 bases; nucleotides not matched to a gene: 5. CDR3 DNA sequence: TGTGCCATCAGTGAGTCGCGGGGAGGGACCACAGATACGCAGTATTTT. Translation gives CAISESRGGTTDTQYF.

The gene calls are TRBV6-5 and TRBJ2-7; a weak D match, TRBD2 (6 bases). Between the trimmed V and J ends, which lost 4 bases and 0 bases, there was a span of 7 bases. Germline loops: CDR1 MNHEY, CDR2 SVGAGI. The CDR3 is made up of 13 amino acids. CDR3 sequence (DNA): TGTGCCAGCAGTTTGGGACTCTCCTACGAGCAGTACTTC. It yields the protein CASSLGLSYEQYF.

In its sample, this clone was seen a few times. The chain recombines TRBV5-1 with TRBJ1-1; D unclear. V was pared by 0 bases and J by 7 bases, with 4 bases between. CDR3 size: 11 residues. Germline CDR1 SGHRS, CDR2 YFSETQ. The chain's CDR3 is CASSLDGEAFF. CDR3 DNA: TGCGCCAGCAGCTTGGACGGTGAAGCTTTCTTT.

The chain recombines TRBV7-8 with TRBJ2-7; D possibly corresponds to TRBD1 (6 bases). CDR1 and CDR2 (germline): SGHVS, FQNEAQ. Trimming took off 5 bases at V and 2 bases at J, with 19 bases between the two ends. This CDR3 contains 16 residues. The CDR3 sequence is CASSQKAGTNTYEQYF. CDR3 coding DNA: TGTGCCAGCAGCCAAAAAGCCGGGACAAATACCTACGAGCAGTACTTC.

This clone was seen only a few times. V and J are TRBV7-2 and TRBJ1-3, with D hard to call. From germline, CDR1 is SGHTA and CDR2 FQGNSA. Trimming cost V 4 bases and J 2 bases, with 15 bases left between them. This CDR3 has 16 amino acids. The chain's CDR3 is CASSSEVARAGNTIYF. CDR3 in DNA: TGTGCCAGCAGCTCGGAGGTGGCGAGAGCTGGAAACACCATATATTTT.

This clone appeared a single time. The chain recombines TRBV20-1 with TRBJ2-7; the D is unclear. Germline CDR1 DFQATT, CDR2 SNEGSKA (reference sequence). With 2 bases removed from V and 3 bases from J, the gap between germline ends came to 5 bases. CDR3 size: 11 residues. This CDR3 is CSARQFYEQYF. The CDR3 DNA reads as TGCAGTGCTAGACAGTTCTACGAGCAGTACTTC.

This clone was detected once. The chain joins TRBV27 to TRBJ2-7; 13 nucleotides agree with TRBD2. V was clipped by 9 bases and J by 7 bases; unmatched bases: 6. CDR1 MNHEY and CDR2 SMNVEV come from the germline V gene (reference sequence). This CDR3 is 13 amino acids long. For the CDR3, the DNA is TGTGCCAGTAGACTAGCGGGAGGTAGGGAGCAGTACTTC. This gives the protein CASRLAGGREQYF.

The chain couples TRBV29-1 to TRBJ1-1; TRBD1 is a possible D gene (5 bases). The V end lost 5 bases, the J end lost 0 bases, and 22 bases lay between the germline ends. This CDR3 region has 17 residues. CDR1 is SQVTM and CDR2 is ANQGSEA in the germline V gene. The CDR3 region has the DNA TGCAGCGTTCAACACTCCTACGGCGACAGAATGAACACTGAAGCTTTCTTT. It translates to CSVQHSYGDRMNTEAFF.

The chain joins TRBV29-1 to TRBJ2-7, with 8 bases aligning to TRBD1. With V trimmed by 6 bases and J by 4 bases, 8 bases remained unmatched. This CDR3 has 13 amino acids. Germline V lookup: CDR1 SQVTM, CDR2 ANQGSEA. In DNA form, the CDR3 reads TGCAGCGTGAGAGTGTACAGGGGGTACGAGCAGTACTTC. It translates to CSVRVYRGYEQYF.

The chain is built from TRBV7-9 and TRBJ1-5; D not certain. The V end lost 5 bases, the J end lost 7 bases, and 15 bases lay between the germline ends. CDR3 size: 14 residues. CDR1 SEHNR and CDR2 FQNEAQ come from the germline V gene (reference sequence). CDR3: CASSPEGGLQPQHF. Here the CDR3 DNA reads TGTGCCAGCAGCCCCGAGGGAGGGTTGCAGCCCCAGCATTTT.

On this clone: The sample contains more than one DNA sequence encoding this CDR3. The V and J genes are TRBV4-3 and TRBJ2-7, with TRBD1 as a possible D gene (5 bases). V lost 0 bases and J lost 3, with 9 bases in between. CDR3 length equals 14 residues. In germline, CDR1 is LGHNA, CDR2 YSLEER. The CDR3 region has the DNA TGCGCCAGCAGCCAAGACAGGGTCGGCTACGAGCAGTACTTC. Its protein is CASSQDRVGYEQYF.

This clone was recorded a few times. The chain links TRBV9 to TRBJ2-3; D unresolved. V dropped 1 base and J dropped 4 bases, with 4 bases sitting between them. The CDR3 loop spans 12 amino acids. The germline V gene encodes CDR1 SGDLS and CDR2 YYNGEE. This chain's CDR3 is CASSVSSDTQYF. The CDR3 DNA is TGTGCCAGCAGCGTATCGTCAGATACGCAGTATTTT.

The rearrangement joins TRBV5-1 to TRBJ2-3; 11 positions agree with TRBD2. Germline CDR1 SGHRS, CDR2 YFSETQ. J gave up 2 bases and V 4 bases, and 6 bases lay outside the gene matches. This CDR3 is 16 amino acids long. The CDR3 reads CASSTGLAGSTDTQYF. In DNA, the CDR3 is TGCGCCAGCAGCACCGGACTAGCGGGTTCCACAGATACGCAGTATTTT.